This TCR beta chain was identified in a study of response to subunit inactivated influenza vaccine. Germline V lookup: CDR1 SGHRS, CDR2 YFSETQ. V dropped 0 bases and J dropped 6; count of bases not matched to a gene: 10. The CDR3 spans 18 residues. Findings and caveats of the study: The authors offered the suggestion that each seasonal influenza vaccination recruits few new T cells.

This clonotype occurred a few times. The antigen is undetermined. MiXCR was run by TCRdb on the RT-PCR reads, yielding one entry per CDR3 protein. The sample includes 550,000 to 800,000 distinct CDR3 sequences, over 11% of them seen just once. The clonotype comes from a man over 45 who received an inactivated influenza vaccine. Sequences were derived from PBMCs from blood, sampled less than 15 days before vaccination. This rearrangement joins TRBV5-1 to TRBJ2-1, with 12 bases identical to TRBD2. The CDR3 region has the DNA TGCGCCAGCAGCTTGGTAGGACCGGGACTAGCGGGTTTCAATGAGCAGTTCTTC. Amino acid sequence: CASSLVGPGLAGFNEQFF. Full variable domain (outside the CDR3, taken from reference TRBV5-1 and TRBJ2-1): KAGVTQTPRYLIKTRGQQVTLSCSPISGHRSVSWYQQTPGQGLQFLFEYFSETQRNKGNFPGRFSGRQFSNSRSEMNVSTLELGDSALYLCASSLVGPGLAGFNEQFFGPGTRLTVL.